The text below deals with one T cell receptor (beta chain). This clone has a handful of counts. Its binding antigen is unknown. Base qualities are not at hand, and no much larger clone is one base apart. The data are from a study of blood T cell repertoires in COVID-19 (TCRdb year 2020). General notes on the study: Samples covering the acute and convalescent phases of COVID-19 were provided by collaborators in the United States, Italy and Spain. Deeply sampled blood TCRbeta repertoires from subjects exposed to, actively infected with, or recovered from COVID-19 were included in the dataset. The material from the prospective study consisted of cDNA or gDNA derived from T cells, B-cell-depleted T cells, or PBMCs. Nearly every sample came with metadata listing a de-identified subject ID, COVID-19 status, age in years and sex. HLA class I and class II types, where available, came from metadata supplied by the sample provider rather than from assay-based typing. The samples were drawn from the first 160 participants of the ongoing ImmuneRACE study and from 1,254 subjects provided by 6 global collaborators. The repertoires were released in a freely available public database meant as a resource for research on the immune response to SARS-CoV-2. On the study overall, not on this receptor specifically: How much clinical and demographic metadata was included differed by source and by participant, and the metadata was provided uncurated.

Including cysteine and phenylalanine, the CDR3 has 17 amino acids. Only CDR3 DNA is held: 51 bases, read in frame from base 1. The germline V gene supplies CDR1 SGHNT and CDR2 YENEEA. Germline trimming: 5 bases from V, 2 bases from J; junction bases outside gene matches: 13. The immunoSEQ Assay, a bias-controlled multiplex PCR, was used to amplify TCRbeta CDR3 regions from genomic DNA. Turning to the authors' computational methods: Nucleated cell counts per sample were estimated from amplification of reference gene primers within the assay. To quantify the absolute abundance of each unique TCRbeta CDR3 rearrangement, sequence reads were collapsed and filtered. For each sample, productive Simpson clonality was calculated as the square root of Simpson's diversity index over productive rearrangements. TCRdb took this table from immuneACCESS and kept in-frame rearrangements with V and J called. Such tables lack part of the clones; where checked against another copy, unresolved V genes explain under half of the gap, and the rest is unexplained. V, J and clone size were drawn from that table, and D and trimming were deduced from the DNA. For this sample the table gives about 260,000 clones, of which 80% to 90% were detected only once. In total, the top ten clones hold over 4% of the sample.

In the prospective study, participants were roughly 18 to 95 years old, resided in under 30 geographic areas of the United States, and were enrolled through a virtual design. In the prospective study, participants were assigned to cohorts based on the clinical history participants reported in a screening survey and a study questionnaire. In the prospective study, whole blood, serum and a nasopharyngeal or oropharyngeal swab were collected from each participant by mobile phlebotomists. Prospective study participants could optionally give additional blood draws and questionnaires over an approximately two-month period. Blood samples from the prospective study were shipped frozen or at room temperature prior to DNA extraction.

The receptor's source is a man aged 25 to 40 with acute COVID-19. Sequencing was performed on PBMCs or T cells enriched from blood (not recorded which). The chain joins TRBV11-3 to TRBJ2-3, and 7 junction bases match TRBD2. The base sequence is TGTGCCAGCAGCCACCGAGCGGGAAGCAGATTCACAGATACGCAGTATTTT. It specifies CASSHRAGSRFTDTQYF.